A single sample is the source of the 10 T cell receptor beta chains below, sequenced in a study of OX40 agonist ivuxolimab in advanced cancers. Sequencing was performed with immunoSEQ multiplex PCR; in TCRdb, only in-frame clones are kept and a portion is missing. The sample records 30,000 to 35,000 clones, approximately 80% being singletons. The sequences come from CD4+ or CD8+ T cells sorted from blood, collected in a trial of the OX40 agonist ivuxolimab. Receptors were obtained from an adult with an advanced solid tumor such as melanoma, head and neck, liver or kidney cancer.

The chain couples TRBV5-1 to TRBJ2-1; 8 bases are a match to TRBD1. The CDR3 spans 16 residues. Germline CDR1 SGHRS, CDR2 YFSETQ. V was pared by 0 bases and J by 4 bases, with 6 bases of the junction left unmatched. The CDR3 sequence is CASSLAGQGTYNEQFF. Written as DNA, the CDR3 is TGCGCCAGCAGCTTGGCCGGACAGGGTACTTACAATGAGCAGTTCTTC.

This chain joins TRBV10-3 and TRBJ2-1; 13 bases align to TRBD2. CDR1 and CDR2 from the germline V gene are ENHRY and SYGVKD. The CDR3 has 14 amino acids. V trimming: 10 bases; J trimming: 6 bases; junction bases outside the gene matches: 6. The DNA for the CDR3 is TGTGCCACCCTGACTAGCGGGGGGATCAATGAGCAGTTCTTC. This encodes CATLTSGGINEQFF.

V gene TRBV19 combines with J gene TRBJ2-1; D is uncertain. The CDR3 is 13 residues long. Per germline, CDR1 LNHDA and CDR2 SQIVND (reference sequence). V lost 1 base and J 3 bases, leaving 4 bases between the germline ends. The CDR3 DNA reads TGTGCCAGTAGTATAGGTCTCTACAATGAGCAGTTCTTC. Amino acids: CASSIGLYNEQFF.

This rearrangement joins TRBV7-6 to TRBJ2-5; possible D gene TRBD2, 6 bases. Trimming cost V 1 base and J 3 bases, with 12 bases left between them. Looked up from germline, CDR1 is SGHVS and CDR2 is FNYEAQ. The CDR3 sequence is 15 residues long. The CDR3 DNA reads TGTGCCAGCAGCTTAGACCAACTAGCAGAAGAGACCCAGTACTTC. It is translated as CASSLDQLAEETQYF. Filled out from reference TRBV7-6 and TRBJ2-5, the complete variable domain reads GAGVSQSPRYKVTKRGQDVALRCDPISGHVSLYWYRQALGQGPEFLTYFNYEAQQDKSGLPNDRFSAERPEGSISTLTIQRTEQRDSAMYRCASSLDQLAEETQYFGPGTRLLVL.

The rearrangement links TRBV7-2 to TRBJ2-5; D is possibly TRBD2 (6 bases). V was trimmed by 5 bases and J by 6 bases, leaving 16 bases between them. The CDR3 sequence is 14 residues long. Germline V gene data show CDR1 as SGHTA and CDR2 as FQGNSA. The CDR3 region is CASSPGVSRQTQYF. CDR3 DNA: TGTGCCAGCAGCCCGGGAGTTAGCCGGCAGACCCAGTACTTC.

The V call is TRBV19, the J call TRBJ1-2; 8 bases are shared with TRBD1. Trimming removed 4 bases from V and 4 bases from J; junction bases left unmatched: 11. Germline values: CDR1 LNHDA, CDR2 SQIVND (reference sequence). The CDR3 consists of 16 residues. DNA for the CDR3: TGTGCCAGTAGTACGCATCGGGACAGGACCTTCTATGGCTACACCTTC. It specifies CASSTHRDRTFYGYTF.

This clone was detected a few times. CDR3: CSVAGQGSTEAFF. CDR3 nucleotides: TGCAGCGTTGCTGGACAGGGTTCCACTGAAGCTTTCTTT. The J gene is TRBJ1-1, the V gene TRBV29-1; 8 bases are a match to TRBD1. This CDR3 contains 13 residues. Trimming took 4 bases from V and 4 from J; bases not matched to a gene: 5. Per germline, CDR1 SQVTM and CDR2 ANQGSEA.

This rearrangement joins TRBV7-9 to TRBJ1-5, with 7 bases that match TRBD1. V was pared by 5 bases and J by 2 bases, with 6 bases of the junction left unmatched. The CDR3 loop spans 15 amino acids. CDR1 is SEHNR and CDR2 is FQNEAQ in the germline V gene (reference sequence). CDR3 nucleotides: TGTGCCAGCAGCACACAGGGGAATGGCAATCAGCCCCAGCATTTT. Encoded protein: CASSTQGNGNQPQHF.

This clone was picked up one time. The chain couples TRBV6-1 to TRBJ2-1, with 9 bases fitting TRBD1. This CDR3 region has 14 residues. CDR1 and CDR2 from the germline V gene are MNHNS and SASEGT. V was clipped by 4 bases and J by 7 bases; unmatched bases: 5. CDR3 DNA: TGTGCCAGCAGTGGGGGACAGGGAAAGAATGAGCAGTTCTTC. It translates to CASSGGQGKNEQFF.

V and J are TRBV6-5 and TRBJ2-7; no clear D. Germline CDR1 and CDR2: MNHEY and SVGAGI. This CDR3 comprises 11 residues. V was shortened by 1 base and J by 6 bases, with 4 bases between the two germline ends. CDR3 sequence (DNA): TGTGCCAGCAGTTACTTGGGCGAGCAGTACTTC. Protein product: CASSYLGEQYF.